Following are 28 T cell receptor beta chains from one sample sequenced in a study of cytomegalovirus exposure and HLA in healthy donors (dated by TCRdb to about 2017). Library creation used the immunoSEQ multiplex PCR assay. For the multiplex PCR, a mixture combining 60 forward primers for TCR Vbeta segments and 13 reverse primers for TCR Jbeta segments was used. TCRdb's version of the immuneACCESS table is confined to in-frame rearrangements and falls short of the full clone set. An unresolved V gene accounts for under half of the shortfall where checked; the remainder is of unknown origin. The data table for this sample lists about 41,000 clones. The top ten clones comprise more than 5% of the sample. The sample taken for sequencing was PBMCs. The receptors were gathered from a man aged 25-40 years in good health and CMV-seronegative.

V is TRBV6-5 and J is TRBJ2-1, with 7 bases that match TRBD2. The CDR3 length is 14 residues. Germline V gene lookup returns CDR1 MNHEY and CDR2 SVGAGI. The V and J ends lost 2 bases and 7 bases, in that order; junction bases with no gene match: 5. The CDR3 DNA is TGTGCCAGCAGTTACCCCGGGAGGAGAAATGAGCAGTTCTTC. Protein sequence: CASSYPGRRNEQFF.

The V and J genes are TRBV7-9 and TRBJ1-2; 9 bases are shared with TRBD1. V gave up 5 bases and J gave up 5 bases; unmatched junction bases: 9. The CDR3 is 15 amino acids. Germline-derived CDR1 and CDR2 are SEHNR and FQNEAQ (reference sequence). The CDR3 spells CASSQSRDREYGYTF. Written as DNA, the CDR3 is TGTGCCAGCAGCCAATCGCGGGACAGGGAGTATGGCTACACCTTC.

The chain links TRBV5-1 to TRBJ1-1; D not resolved. The V end was cut by 3 bases, the J end by 1 base, with 10 bases between. The CDR3 sequence is 14 residues long. The germline V gene encodes CDR1 SGHRS and CDR2 YFSETQ. The CDR3 DNA is TGCGCCAGCAGCTGGAGGAAACAGAACACTGAAGCTTTCTTT. It encodes CASSWRKQNTEAFF.

The chain employs TRBV7-9 and TRBJ1-2; no clear D gene. Germline V gene data show CDR1 as SEHNR and CDR2 as FQNEAQ (reference sequence). Deletions cut 8 bases from V and 3 bases from J, with 13 bases between. The CDR3 totals 13 residues. Written as DNA, the CDR3 is TGTGCCAGCTCTCGAGGTGGTGACTATGGCTACACCTTC. Protein product: CASSRGGDYGYTF.

Concerning this clone itself: The same CDR3 arises from other DNA sequences in this sample as well. J is TRBJ2-7 and V is TRBV10-3; TRBD1 might be the D (5 bases). This CDR3 is built from 11 residues. Germline CDR1 reads ENHRY; CDR2 reads SYGVKD. Trimming took off 11 bases at V and 7 bases at J, with 15 bases between the two ends. DNA of the CDR3: TGTGCCGCAAAAGGGGATAAGGAGCAGTACTTC. Its translation is CAAKGDKEQYF.

This sequence joins TRBV5-1 and TRBJ2-7; D ambiguous. Germline-derived CDR1 and CDR2 are SGHRS and YFSETQ. This CDR3 is built from 14 residues. Trimming shortened V by 0 bases and J by 5 bases, and 12 bases separated the two germline ends. Here the CDR3 reads CASSLGSSLDEQYF. The CDR3 nucleotides read TGCGCCAGCAGCTTGGGTAGCTCGTTGGACGAGCAGTACTTC.

The J gene is TRBJ1-1, the V gene TRBV28; 7 bases are shared with TRBD1. V gave up 3 bases and J gave up 1 base; unmatched junction bases: 8. Germline assignment: CDR1 MDHEN and CDR2 SYDVKM. The CDR3 has 16 amino acids. The CDR3 region is CASSFATGYGNTEAFF. CDR3 DNA: TGTGCCAGCAGTTTCGCGACAGGGTATGGGAACACTGAAGCTTTCTTT.

About this clone: The same CDR3 also results from other DNA sequences found in this sample. This chain joins TRBV6-5 and TRBJ1-6; 9 bases are shared with TRBD1. CDR1 and CDR2 (germline): MNHEY, SVGAGI. This CDR3 has 16 amino acids. V lost 6 bases, J lost 9 bases, and 12 bases stayed unmatched. The CDR3 DNA sequence: TGTGCCAGCAGCTACCCCTCGGGACAGGGAACTTCACCCCTCCACTTT. Translation gives CASSYPSGQGTSPLHF.

The gene calls are TRBV19 and TRBJ1-5, with 7 bases lining up with TRBD1. This CDR3 contains 13 residues. The ends lost 8 bases at V and 4 bases at J; junction bases unmatched: 5. Germline V lookup: CDR1 LNHDA, CDR2 SQIVND (reference sequence). The CDR3 DNA reads as TGTGCCAGTTCCGACAGGGCGAATCAGCCCCAGCATTTT. It translates to CASSDRANQPQHF.

CDR3 bases: TGCGCCAGCAGCCAGACAGGGTCCTACGAGCAGTACTTC. Its protein is CASSQTGSYEQYF. The rearrangement links TRBV5-1 to TRBJ2-7, with 7 bases that match TRBD1. Germline CDR1 and CDR2: SGHRS and YFSETQ. This CDR3 is built from 13 residues. V shed 4 bases, J shed 1 base, and the junction held 2 bases outside the gene matches.

This CDR3 reads CASKYRAVDGYTF. CDR3 sequence (DNA): TGTGCCAGCAAATACAGAGCTGTGGATGGCTACACCTTC. This chain connects TRBV6-1 to TRBJ1-2; D gene ambiguous. The V gene's germline CDR1 is MNHNS and CDR2 SASEGT. This CDR3 region has 13 residues. V was clipped by 7 bases and J by 6 bases, with 15 bases between them.

The V and J genes are TRBV4-2 and TRBJ1-3, with D tentatively TRBD1 (6 bases). The CDR3 covers 15 residues. V was clipped by 1 base and J by 0 bases, with 7 bases between them. Germline V lookup: CDR1 LGHNA, CDR2 YNFKEQ. The CDR3 DNA follows: TGTGCCAGCAGCCAAGTACAGGGCTCTGGAAACACCATATATTTT. It yields the protein CASSQVQGSGNTIYF.

V is TRBV4-2 and J is TRBJ2-1; 10 positions match TRBD2. Germline V gene lookup returns CDR1 LGHNA and CDR2 YNFKEQ. The CDR3 contains 15 residues. The J segment lost 6 bases and the V segment lost 2 bases, leaving 4 bases of the junction unmatched. The CDR3 loop reads CASSQSSGGSNEQFF. The CDR3 DNA reads as TGTGCCAGCAGCCAATCTAGCGGGGGTAGCAATGAGCAGTTCTTC.

The chain links TRBV6-5 to TRBJ1-2; possible D gene TRBD1, 5 bases. The CDR3 runs to 13 residues. CDR1 MNHEY and CDR2 SVGAGI come from the germline V gene. V was trimmed by 6 bases and J by 1 base, leaving 9 bases between them. CDR3 DNA: TGTGCCAGCAGCCGTGACAGTAACTATGGCTACACCTTC. Its translation: CASSRDSNYGYTF.

This sequence joins TRBV5-8 and TRBJ1-5; D not resolved. Germline CDR1 SGHTS, CDR2 YDEGEE. The V gene lost 6 bases and the J gene lost 4 bases, with 17 bases spanning the gap. The CDR3 sequence is 15 residues long. The CDR3 loop reads CASTGEAFSNQPQHF. The CDR3 DNA sequence: TGTGCCAGCACCGGAGAGGCCTTCTCAAATCAGCCCCAGCATTTT.

The chain joins TRBV6-1 to TRBJ2-1, with a possible D match to TRBD1 (6 bases). The V end was cut by 0 bases, the J end by 7 bases, with 10 bases between. CDR1 and CDR2 (germline): MNHNS, SASEGT. The CDR3 is 14 residues long. The CDR3 sequence: CASSEALGGNEQFF. Here the CDR3 DNA reads TGTGCCAGCAGTGAAGCTCTAGGGGGAAATGAGCAGTTCTTC.

This chain connects TRBV19 to TRBJ2-3; 7 bases line up with TRBD1. In germline, CDR1 is LNHDA, CDR2 SQIVND (reference sequence). The CDR3 totals 15 residues. Trimming cost V 3 bases and J 0 bases; bases outside gene matches: 3. CDR3: CASSMGTDSTDTQYF. The CDR3 coding sequence is TGTGCCAGTAGTATGGGGACAGACAGCACAGATACGCAGTATTTT.

V is TRBV2 and J is TRBJ2-5, with D perhaps TRBD2 (5 bases). V was cut by 3 bases and J by 11 bases, with 16 bases left in between. Germline V CDR1 and CDR2: SNHLY, FYNNEI. This CDR3 is 13 amino acids long. The CDR3 loop reads CASSEGRAGEQYF. The CDR3, as DNA: TGTGCCAGCAGTGAGGGTAGGGCCGGGGAGCAGTACTTC.

V usage is TRBV27 and J usage is TRBJ1-2; no clear D gene. CDR1 is MNHEY and CDR2 is SMNVEV in the germline V gene (reference sequence). V shed 6 bases and J shed 2 bases, with 16 bases lying between them. The CDR3 length is 15 residues. The CDR3 here is CASRPNDRVNYGYTF. CDR3 DNA: TGTGCCAGCAGACCCAATGATAGAGTCAACTATGGCTACACCTTC.

The J gene is TRBJ1-2, the V gene TRBV7-8, with TRBD1 matching over 9 bases. Trimming removed 5 bases from V and 6 bases from J; junction bases left unmatched: 16. CDR1 and CDR2 (germline): SGHVS, FQNEAQ. This CDR3 comprises 17 residues. The CDR3, as DNA: TGTGCCAGCAGCCCCACCAGGAGGACAGGGGTTCTCCATGGCTACACCTTC. Its translation is CASSPTRRTGVLHGYTF.

The chain joins TRBV18 to TRBJ1-2, with 8 positions matching TRBD1. Trimming took 3 bases from V and 3 from J; bases not matched to a gene: 3. This CDR3 spans 14 amino acids. CDR1 and CDR2 from the germline V gene are KGHSH and LQKENI. In nucleotides, the CDR3 is TGTGCCAGCTCACCCGGGACAGGAGACTATGGCTACACCTTC. Residues: CASSPGTGDYGYTF.

The chain joins TRBV6-6 to TRBJ2-4; TRBD1 matches 10 bases. The J segment lost 8 bases and the V segment lost 6 bases, leaving 13 bases of the junction unmatched. The V gene's germline CDR1 is MNHNY and CDR2 SVGAGI (reference sequence). The CDR3 length is 16 residues. CDR3 amino acids: CASSAIRQGAIDIQYF. In DNA, the CDR3 is TGTGCCAGCAGCGCTATTCGACAGGGGGCTATCGACATTCAGTACTTC.

The J gene is TRBJ1-1, the V gene TRBV6-1; a possible D gene is TRBD1 (5 bases). The CDR3 totals 11 residues. V was pared by 10 bases and J by 3 bases, with 9 bases between. Looked up from germline, CDR1 is MNHNS and CDR2 is SASEGT. CDR3 bases: TGTGCCACCCAGGGTCACACTGAAGCTTTCTTT. This sequence encodes CATQGHTEAFF.

A remark on this clone: The sample carries other DNA sequences with the same CDR3. CDR3 nucleotides: TGTGCCAGCGGAACATCGGAAGTCGGACTTTCGCCCCTCCACTTT. Its protein product is CASGTSEVGLSPLHF. The chain links TRBV18 to TRBJ1-6; D remains ambiguous. CDR3 length equals 15 residues. Trimming removed 8 bases from V and 13 bases from J, with 24 bases in between. Germline lookup yields CDR1 KGHSH and CDR2 LQKENI.

The chain employs TRBV29-1 and TRBJ1-2; tentative D call: TRBD1 (6 bases). In germline, CDR1 is SQVTM, CDR2 ANQGSEA. This CDR3 is built from 15 residues. Trimming cost V 3 bases and J 2 bases, with 16 bases left between them. CDR3: CSVEVDRPPNYGYTF. As DNA, the CDR3 is TGCAGCGTTGAGGTCGACAGGCCCCCCAACTATGGCTACACCTTC.

The chain combines TRBV6-1 with TRBJ2-1; 9 bases align to TRBD2. The CDR3 is made up of 15 amino acids. Unmatched junction bases numbered 15, after V lost 5 bases and J lost 13 bases. The germline gives CDR1 MNHNS, CDR2 SASEGT. As DNA, the CDR3 is TGTGCCAGCAGTTCAAAGACAAGCGGGAGGCCGGGACAGTTCTTC. Translated: CASSSKTSGRPGQFF.

V is TRBV7-9 and J is TRBJ2-5; D is unclear. The CDR3 contains 13 residues. The germline V gene has CDR1 SEHNR and CDR2 FQNEAQ (reference sequence). The V end was cut by 2 bases, the J end by 4 bases, with 8 bases between. Here the CDR3 reads CASSLPIGETQYF. In nucleotides, the CDR3 is TGTGCCAGCAGCTTACCTATCGGAGAGACCCAGTACTTC.

CDR3 nucleotides: TGTGCTAGTGGCATCAGTCGCAATCAGCCCCAGCATTTT. This codes for CASGISRNQPQHF. The rearrangement links TRBV12-5 to TRBJ1-5; D remains unclear. The CDR3 is 13 amino acids. The V end was cut by 6 bases, the J end by 2 bases, with 8 bases between. The V gene's germline CDR1 is LGHNT and CDR2 FRNRAP.